The present T cell receptor beta chain was sequenced within a study of CXCR3-negative and CXCR3-positive naive CD8 T cells (dated by TCRdb to the late 2010s). With regard to the full study: Some 150 million TRB reads were obtained in total, roughly 1.5 +/- 0.3 million reads per library. TRBV-TRBJ cluster analysis included naive subsets from 5 donors and memory cells from 3 donors. Diversity and physicochemical repertoire analyses were performed on around ten donors pooled from two independent experiments. Beyond this particular receptor, the publication reports: Both naive subsets had comparably high repertoire diversity, while memory CD8+ T cells had much lower repertoire diversity. Surface CD5, linked to self-reactivity in mice, was comparable between naive subsets; TCR interaction strength was therefore also inferred from TRB CDR3 physicochemical properties. CXCR3 expression partially decreased after cryopreservation, so most assays used freshly isolated PBMCs. TRB CDR3s from CXCR3-positive naive cells showed higher hydrophobicity (lower Kidera factor 4), lower energy, and higher strength and volume indices than CXCR3-negative naive cells. TRBV-TRBJ usage was similar between naive CXCR3-negative and CXCR3-positive cells from the same donor, while memory cells showed distinct patterns.

CDR1 SQVTM and CDR2 ANQGSEA were looked up in the germline V gene. Reading from cysteine to phenylalanine, the CDR3 counts 12 amino acids. The entry carries no DNA sequence. For each CD8+ T cell subset, flow sorting was done in triplicate, and 300,000 to 350,000 cells per subset went directly into RLT lysis buffer. To keep memory contaminants out, a stringent definition of naive CD8+ T cells was applied: CD45RO-CCR7+CD27+CD95-. Peripheral blood mononuclear cells were isolated from buffy coats by standard density gradient centrifugation. A FACSAria III was used to flow-sort naive CXCR3-negative and CXCR3-positive CD8+ T cells. Total RNA was extracted from sorted cells with an RNeasy Mini Kit. Instrument on record: NextSeq 550. The Human TCR Profiling Kit (MiLaboratory) was used to make UMI-labeled 5' RACE TRB cDNA libraries. cDNA synthesis used the entire amount of extracted RNA, and PCR amplification then used the entire amount of cDNA produced. Libraries were prepared in parallel using an identical number of PCR cycles. Processing in the source paper ran as follows. About 53,000 +/- 9,400 unique UMI-labeled TRB cDNA molecules per library were extracted with MIGEC and MiXCR, with at least two reads per UMI required. Each library averaged approximately 40,000 +/- 10,000 functional in-frame TRB CDR3 nucleotide clonotypes without stop codons. After downsampling to 5000 UMI-labeled TRB molecules per sample, diversity metrics such as normalized Shannon-Wiener and Chao1 were calculated in VDJtools. For the central five CDR3 residues, VDJtools calculated physicochemical properties weighted by clonotype size, namely interaction energy, strength, volume and Kidera factor 4. TCRdb reprocessed the reads, so every CDR3 protein sequence counts as one entry and DNA is not shown. TCRdb, rather than the study authors, made the V and J calls. The table of this sample itemizes tens of thousands of distinct CDR3 sequences. 0.6% to 0.7% of the sample belongs to the ten largest clones.

A remark on this clonotype: Its recognized antigen is unknown.

Sequenced input: naive CXCR3+ CD8+ T cells from blood. The cell subset or site label here, explained by the study, means: CD45RO-CCR7+CD27+CD95- naive CD8+ T cells expressing CXCR3 (TNR3+). This sequence uses TRBV29-1 and TRBJ2-1; TCRdb picks TRBD2, but there is no DNA to check that call. The sequence derives from a human donor in good health. Some clones in this sample may be carry-over from other donors' samples. The CDR3 region reads CSVGSPGNEQFF.